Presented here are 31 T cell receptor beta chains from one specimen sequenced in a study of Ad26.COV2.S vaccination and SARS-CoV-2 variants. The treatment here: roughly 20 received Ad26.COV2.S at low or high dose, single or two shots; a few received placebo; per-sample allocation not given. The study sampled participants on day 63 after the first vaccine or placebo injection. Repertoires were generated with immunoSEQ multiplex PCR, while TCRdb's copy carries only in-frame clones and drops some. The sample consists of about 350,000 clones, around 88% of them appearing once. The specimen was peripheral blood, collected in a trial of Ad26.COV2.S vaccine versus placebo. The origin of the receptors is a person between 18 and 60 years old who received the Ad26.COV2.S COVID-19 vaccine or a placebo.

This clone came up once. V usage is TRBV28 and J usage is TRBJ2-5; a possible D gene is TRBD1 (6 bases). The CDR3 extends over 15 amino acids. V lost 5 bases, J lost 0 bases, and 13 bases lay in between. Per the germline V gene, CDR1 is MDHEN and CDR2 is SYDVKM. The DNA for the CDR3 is TGTGCCAGCAGTCCCAGACAGGCCCACCAAGAGACCCAGTACTTC. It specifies CASSPRQAHQETQYF.

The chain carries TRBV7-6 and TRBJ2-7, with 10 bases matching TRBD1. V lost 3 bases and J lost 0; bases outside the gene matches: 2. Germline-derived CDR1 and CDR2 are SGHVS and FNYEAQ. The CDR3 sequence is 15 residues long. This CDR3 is CASSLGDRGSYEQYF. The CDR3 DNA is TGTGCCAGCAGCTTGGGGGACAGGGGCTCCTACGAGCAGTACTTC.

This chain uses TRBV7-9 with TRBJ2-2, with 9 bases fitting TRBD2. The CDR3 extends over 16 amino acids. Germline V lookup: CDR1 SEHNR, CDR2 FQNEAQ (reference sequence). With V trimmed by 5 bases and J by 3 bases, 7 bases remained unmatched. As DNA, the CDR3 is TGTGCCAGCAGCCCTTTAGCGGGAGTAGACACCGGGGAGCTGTTTTTT. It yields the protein CASSPLAGVDTGELFF.

CDR3 sequence: CASSMTTVNYGYTF. CDR3 DNA sequence: TGTGCCAGCAGTATGACGACAGTTAACTATGGCTACACCTTC. This chain links TRBV28 with TRBJ1-2, with D perhaps TRBD1 (5 bases). CDR1 and CDR2 (germline): MDHEN, SYDVKM. This CDR3 has 14 residues. V was pared by 5 bases and J by 1 base, with 11 bases between.

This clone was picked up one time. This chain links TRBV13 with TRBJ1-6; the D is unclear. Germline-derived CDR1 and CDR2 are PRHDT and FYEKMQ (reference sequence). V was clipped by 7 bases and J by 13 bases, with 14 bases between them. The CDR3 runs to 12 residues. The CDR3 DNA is TGTGCCAGCACCTCGAGGGCAGACCCCCTCCACTTT. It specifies CASTSRADPLHF.

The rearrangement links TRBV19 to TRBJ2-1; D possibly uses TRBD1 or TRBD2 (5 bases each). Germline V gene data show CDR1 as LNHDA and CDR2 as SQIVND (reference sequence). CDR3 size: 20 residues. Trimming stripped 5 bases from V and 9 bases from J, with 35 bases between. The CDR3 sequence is CASSPLMGQVRGAGSGEQFF. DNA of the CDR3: TGTGCCAGTAGTCCTCTTATGGGCCAAGTGCGAGGGGCTGGTTCTGGTGAGCAGTTCTTC.

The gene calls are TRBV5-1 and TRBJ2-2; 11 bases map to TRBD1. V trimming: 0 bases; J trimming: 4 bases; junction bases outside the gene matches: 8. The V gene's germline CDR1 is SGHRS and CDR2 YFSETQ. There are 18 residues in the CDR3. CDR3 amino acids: CASSLAGQGAKTTGELFF. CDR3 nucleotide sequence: TGCGCCAGCAGCTTGGCTGGACAGGGGGCGAAAACCACCGGGGAGCTGTTTTTT.

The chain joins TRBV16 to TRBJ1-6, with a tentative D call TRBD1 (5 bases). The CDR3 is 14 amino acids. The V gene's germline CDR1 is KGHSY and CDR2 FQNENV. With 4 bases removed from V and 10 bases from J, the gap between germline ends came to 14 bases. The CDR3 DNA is TGTGCCAGCAGCCTCCGGGCCAGGGTATCACCCCTCCACTTT. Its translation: CASSLRARVSPLHF.

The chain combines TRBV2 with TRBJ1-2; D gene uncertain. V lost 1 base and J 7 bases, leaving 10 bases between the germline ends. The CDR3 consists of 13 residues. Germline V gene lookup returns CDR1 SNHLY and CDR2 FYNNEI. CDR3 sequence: CASSEDRGGGYTF. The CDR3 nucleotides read TGTGCCAGCAGTGAAGATCGGGGTGGTGGCTACACCTTC.

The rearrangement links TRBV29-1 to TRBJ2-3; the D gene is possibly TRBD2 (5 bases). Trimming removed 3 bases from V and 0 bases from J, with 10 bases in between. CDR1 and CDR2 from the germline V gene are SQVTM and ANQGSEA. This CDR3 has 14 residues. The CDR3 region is CSVDAGPSTDTQYF. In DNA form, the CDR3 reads TGCAGCGTTGACGCGGGCCCTAGCACAGATACGCAGTATTTT.

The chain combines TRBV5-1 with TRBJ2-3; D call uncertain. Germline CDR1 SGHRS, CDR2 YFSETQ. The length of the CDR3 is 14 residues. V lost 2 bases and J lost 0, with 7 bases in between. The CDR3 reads CASSFAASTDTQYF. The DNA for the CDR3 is TGCGCCAGCAGCTTCGCGGCTAGCACAGATACGCAGTATTTT.

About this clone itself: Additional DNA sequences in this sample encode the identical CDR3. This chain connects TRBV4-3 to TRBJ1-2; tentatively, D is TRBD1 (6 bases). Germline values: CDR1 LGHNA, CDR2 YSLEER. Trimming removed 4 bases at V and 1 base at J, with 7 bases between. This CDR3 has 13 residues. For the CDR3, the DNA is TGCGCCAGCAGCCGGACAGTTAACTATGGCTACACCTTC. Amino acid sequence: CASSRTVNYGYTF.

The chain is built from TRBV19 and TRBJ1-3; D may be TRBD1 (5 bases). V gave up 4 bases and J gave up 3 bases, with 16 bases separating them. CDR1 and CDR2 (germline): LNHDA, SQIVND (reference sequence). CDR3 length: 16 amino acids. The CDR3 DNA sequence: TGTGCCAGTAGTACCCTATCCGGGGCCCGTGGAAACACCATATATTTT. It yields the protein CASSTLSGARGNTIYF.

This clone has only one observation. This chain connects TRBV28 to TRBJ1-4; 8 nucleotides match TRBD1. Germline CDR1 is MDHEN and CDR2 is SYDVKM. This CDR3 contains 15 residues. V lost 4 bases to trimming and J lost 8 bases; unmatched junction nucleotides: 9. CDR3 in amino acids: CASSSTGDLKEKLFF. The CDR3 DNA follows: TGTGCCAGCAGTTCGACAGGGGACCTTAAGGAAAAACTGTTTTTT.

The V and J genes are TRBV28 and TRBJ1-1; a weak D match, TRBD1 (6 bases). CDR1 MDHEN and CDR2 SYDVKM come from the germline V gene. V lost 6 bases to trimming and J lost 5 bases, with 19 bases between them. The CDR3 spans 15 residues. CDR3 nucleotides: TGTGCCAGCAGCCCTGACAGGTTATCGTATACTGAAGCTTTCTTT. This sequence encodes CASSPDRLSYTEAFF.

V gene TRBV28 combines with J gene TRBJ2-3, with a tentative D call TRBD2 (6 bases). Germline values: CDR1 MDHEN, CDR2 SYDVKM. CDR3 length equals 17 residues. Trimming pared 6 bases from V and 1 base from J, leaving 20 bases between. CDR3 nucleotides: TGTGCCAGCAGCCCGGCCGGGACTGTTCGGGGCACAGATACGCAGTATTTT. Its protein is CASSPAGTVRGTDTQYF. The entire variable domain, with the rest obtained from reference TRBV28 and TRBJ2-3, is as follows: DVKVTQSSRYLVKRTGEKVFLECVQDMDHENMFWYRQDPGLGLRLIYFSYDVKMKEKGDIPEGYSVSREKKERFSLILESASTNQTSMYLCASSPAGTVRGTDTQYFGPGTRLTVL.

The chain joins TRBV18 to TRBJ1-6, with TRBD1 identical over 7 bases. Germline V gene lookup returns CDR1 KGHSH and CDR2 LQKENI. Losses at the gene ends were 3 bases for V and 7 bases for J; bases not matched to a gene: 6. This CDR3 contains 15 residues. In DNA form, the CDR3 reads TGTGCCAGCTCACCGGTACAGGGACAGAATTCACCCCTCCACTTT. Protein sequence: CASSPVQGQNSPLHF.

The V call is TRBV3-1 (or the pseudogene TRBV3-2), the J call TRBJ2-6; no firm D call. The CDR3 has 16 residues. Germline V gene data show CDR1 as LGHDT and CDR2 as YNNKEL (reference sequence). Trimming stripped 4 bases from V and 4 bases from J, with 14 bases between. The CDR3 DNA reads TGTGCCAGCAGCCCAACAGTCCGAGGCGGGGCCAACGTCCTGACTTTC. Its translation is CASSPTVRGGANVLTF.

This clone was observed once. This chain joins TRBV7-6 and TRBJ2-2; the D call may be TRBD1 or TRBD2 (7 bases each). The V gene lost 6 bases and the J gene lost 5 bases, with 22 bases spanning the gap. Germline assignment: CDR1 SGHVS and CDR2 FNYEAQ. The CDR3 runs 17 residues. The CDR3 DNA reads TGTGCCAGCAGTCTAGGAGCGGGACAGAAGTTGACCGGGGAGCTGTTTTTT. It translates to CASSLGAGQKLTGELFF.

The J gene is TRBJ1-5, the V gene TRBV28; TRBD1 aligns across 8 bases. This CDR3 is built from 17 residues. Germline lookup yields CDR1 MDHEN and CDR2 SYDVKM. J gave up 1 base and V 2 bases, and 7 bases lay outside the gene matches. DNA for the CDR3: TGTGCCAGCAGTTTACCTACACAGGGGGGAAGCAATCAGCCCCAGCATTTT. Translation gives CASSLPTQGGSNQPQHF.

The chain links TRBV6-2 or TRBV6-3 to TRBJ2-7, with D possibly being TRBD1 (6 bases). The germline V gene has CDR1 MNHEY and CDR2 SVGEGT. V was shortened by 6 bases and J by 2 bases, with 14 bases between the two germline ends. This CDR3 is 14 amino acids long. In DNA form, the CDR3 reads TGTGCCAGCAGCAAAGCTGGGGGCCCCTACGAGCAGTACTTC. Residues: CASSKAGGPYEQYF.

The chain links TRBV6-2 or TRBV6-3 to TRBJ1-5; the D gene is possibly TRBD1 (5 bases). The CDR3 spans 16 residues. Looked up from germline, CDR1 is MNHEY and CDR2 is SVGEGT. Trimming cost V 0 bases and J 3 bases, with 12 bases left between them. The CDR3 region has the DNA TGTGCCAGCAGTTACTCGAGACAGTTCATCAATCAGCCCCAGCATTTT. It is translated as CASSYSRQFINQPQHF.

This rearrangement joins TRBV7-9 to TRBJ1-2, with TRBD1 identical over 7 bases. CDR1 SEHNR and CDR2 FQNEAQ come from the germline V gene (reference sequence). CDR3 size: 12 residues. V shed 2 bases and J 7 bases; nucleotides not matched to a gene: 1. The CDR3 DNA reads TGTGCCAGCAGCTTAAGGGGGCTTGGCTACACCTTC. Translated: CASSLRGLGYTF.

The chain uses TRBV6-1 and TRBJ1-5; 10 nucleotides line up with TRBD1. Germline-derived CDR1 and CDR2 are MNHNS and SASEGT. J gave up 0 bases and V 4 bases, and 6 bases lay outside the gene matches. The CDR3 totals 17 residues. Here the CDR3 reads CASSGGTGVYSNQPQHF. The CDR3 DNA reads TGTGCCAGCAGTGGCGGGACAGGGGTTTATAGCAATCAGCCCCAGCATTTT.

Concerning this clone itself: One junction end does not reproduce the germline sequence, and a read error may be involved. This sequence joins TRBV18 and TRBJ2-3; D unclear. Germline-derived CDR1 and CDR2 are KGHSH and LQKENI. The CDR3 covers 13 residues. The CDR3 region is CASSSPGTDTQYF. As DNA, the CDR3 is TGTGCCAGCTCATCACCCGGTACGGATACGCAGTATTTT.

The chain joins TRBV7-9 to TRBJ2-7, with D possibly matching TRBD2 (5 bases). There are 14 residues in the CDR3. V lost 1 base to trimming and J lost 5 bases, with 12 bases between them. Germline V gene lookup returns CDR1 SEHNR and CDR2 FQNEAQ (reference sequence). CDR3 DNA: TGTGCCAGCAGCTTAGGAGGGAGTCGCCACGAGCAGTACTTC. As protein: CASSLGGSRHEQYF.

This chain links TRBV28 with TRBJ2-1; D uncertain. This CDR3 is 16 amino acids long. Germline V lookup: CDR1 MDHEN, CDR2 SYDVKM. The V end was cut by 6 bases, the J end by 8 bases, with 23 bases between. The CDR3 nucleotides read TGTGCCAGCAGCTCCCAGATCGAGGCGTGGAGTGATGAGCAGTTCTTC. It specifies CASSSQIEAWSDEQFF.

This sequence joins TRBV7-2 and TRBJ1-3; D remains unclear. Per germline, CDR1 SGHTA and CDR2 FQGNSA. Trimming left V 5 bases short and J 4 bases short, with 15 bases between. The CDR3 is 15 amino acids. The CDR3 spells CASSPIGPRGNTIYF. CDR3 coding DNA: TGTGCCAGCAGCCCAATCGGGCCAAGGGGAAACACCATATATTTT.

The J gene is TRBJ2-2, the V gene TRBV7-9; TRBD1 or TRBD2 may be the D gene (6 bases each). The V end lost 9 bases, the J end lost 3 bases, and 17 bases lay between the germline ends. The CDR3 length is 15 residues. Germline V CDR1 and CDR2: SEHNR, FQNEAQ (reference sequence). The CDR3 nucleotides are TGTGCCAGAGGGGGGCCTGGCGGACACACCGGGGAGCTGTTTTTT. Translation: CARGGPGGHTGELFF.

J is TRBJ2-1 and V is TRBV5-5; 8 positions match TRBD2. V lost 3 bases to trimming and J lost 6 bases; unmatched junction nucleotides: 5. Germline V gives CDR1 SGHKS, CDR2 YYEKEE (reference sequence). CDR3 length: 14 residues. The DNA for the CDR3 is TGTGCCAGCAGCTCAGCGGGAGTCTTCAATGAGCAGTTCTTC. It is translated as CASSSAGVFNEQFF.

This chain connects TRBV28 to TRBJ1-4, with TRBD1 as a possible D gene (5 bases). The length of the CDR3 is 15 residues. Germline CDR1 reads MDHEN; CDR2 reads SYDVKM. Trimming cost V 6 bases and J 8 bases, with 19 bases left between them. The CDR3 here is CASRSGQGAREKLFF. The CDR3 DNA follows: TGTGCCAGCAGATCCGGACAAGGGGCAAGGGAAAAACTGTTTTTT.